Sequencing of this T cell receptor beta chain was carried out in a study of blood T cell repertoires in COVID-19. Turning to the study itself: The study drew acute and convalescent COVID-19 samples from the United States, Italy and Spain. T cells, B-cell-depleted T cells, or PBMCs supplied cDNA or gDNA.

Germline V gives CDR1 LNHNV, CDR2 YYDKDF (reference sequence). V gave up 1 base and J gave up 2 bases, with 8 bases separating them. The CDR3 contains 14 residues. The protocol was immunoSEQ multiplex PCR, while the TCRdb copy is restricted to in-frame clones and leaves out a portion. Of hundreds of thousands of clones listed, 80% to 90% are singletons. Sample: peripheral blood. V is TRBV15 and J is TRBJ1-1, with D perhaps matching TRBD1 (5 bases). The receptor's source is an elderly woman with active or convalescent COVID-19. The CDR3 DNA is TGTGCCACCAGCAGAGCACAGGTCAACACTGAAGCTTTCTTT. Protein: CATSRAQVNTEAFF.